This entry concerns a single TCR beta chain. The antigen is not known. With V trimmed by 4 bases and J by 2 bases, 2 bases remained unmatched. The CDR3 runs to 13 residues. Germline V CDR1 and CDR2: SGHNT, YYREEE (reference sequence). The sample belongs to a study of tumor-infiltrating lymphocytes in localized non-small cell lung cancer. Study summary: Several tumor histologies, both smoking statuses, and some post-neoadjuvant chemotherapy samples were included. From each patient, both tumor and uninvolved lung, non-adjacent to tumor, were sampled. Findings and caveats of the study: Tumor T-cell fraction from TCR sequencing was not associated with recurrence-free survival (p = 0.61). Immunotypes IM1 and IM2 had similar TCR-derived T-cell fractions.

Assay: immunoSEQ multiplex PCR; the TCRdb copy retains only in-frame clones and omits some. The table includes tens of thousands of clones, 73% detected once. Sequencing was performed on lung tumor tissue. The J gene is TRBJ2-5, the V gene TRBV5-4, with 7 bases identical to TRBD2. The clonotype originates from a human donor with non-small cell lung cancer. In DNA form, the CDR3 reads TGTGCCAGCAGCCCGGGACTACAAGAGACCCAGTACTTC. It yields the protein CASSPGLQETQYF.